Listed below are T cell receptor beta chains from one sample, sequenced in a study of T cells after yellow fever vaccination. MiXCR, run by TCRdb on the 5' RACE reads, gives a single entry per CDR3 protein. In the table there are roughly 330,000 distinct CDR3 sequences, almost 4% of which are singletons. The source was PBMCs, collected 5 days after the yellow fever booster vaccination. These TCRs come from a young man who received the YFV17D yellow fever vaccine. CDR3s include the opening cysteine and the closing phenylalanine or tryptophan. The D gene is left open where the match is weak. Clone size, where shown, is once, few, many, or a class for clones that have expanded.

clone size,D gene,J gene,V gene,CDR3 DNA,CDR3 protein
many,-,TRBJ2-1,TRBV5-1,TGCGCCAGCAGCCCCGGGGTCCTCTCCTACAATGAGCAGTTCTTC,CASSPGVLSYNEQFF
many,-,TRBJ1-2,TRBV5-5,TGTGCCAGCAGCTATTCCGGGGCGCGAGGCTACACCTTC,CASSYSGARGYTF
-,-,TRBJ1-6,TRBV12-3/TRBV12-4,TGTGCCAGCAGTTTCGCCGGGACATTAAATTCACCCCTCCACTTT,CASSFAGTLNSPLHF
few,-,TRBJ1-5,TRBV20-1,TGCAGTGTCTTAGAGACAGCCTCAGGGCCCCAGCATTTT,CSVLETASGPQHF
-,TRBD1,TRBJ2-2,TRBV6-2/TRBV6-3,TGTGCCAGCAGTCCATTTGGACAGGGAATTACCACCGGGGAGCTGTTTTTT,CASSPFGQGITTGELFF
-,TRBD1,TRBJ1-6,TRBV28,TGTGCCAGCAGGCAGACAGGGGGTTCACCCCTCCACTTT,CASRQTGGSPLHF
many,TRBD2,TRBJ2-1,TRBV18,TGTGCCAGCTCAGCGACTAGCGGGGGGGCAGGATCCTACAATGAGCAGTTCTTC,CASSATSGGAGSYNEQFF
-,-,TRBJ1-5,TRBV12-3/TRBV12-4,TGTGCCAGCAGTTCGGGAGCGGGGGATAGCAATCAGCCCCAGCATTTT,CASSSGAGDSNQPQHF
few,-,TRBJ2-6,TRBV6-6,TGTGCCAGCAGTTTTCCCGGTTTTGGGGCCAACGTCCTGACTTTC,CASSFPGFGANVLTF
-,-,TRBJ1-5,TRBV12-3/TRBV12-4,TGTGCCAGCAGCGGGGGGTCGGGGTTCAATCAGCCCCAGCATTTT,CASSGGSGFNQPQHF
-,-,TRBJ2-4,TRBV5-1,TGCGCCAGCAGCTTTTCTGGCGGGGAATACATTCAGTACTTC,CASSFSGGEYIQYF
-,-,TRBJ2-3,TRBV12-3/TRBV12-4,TGTGCCAGCACCCCGGGGCTCACAGATACGCAGTATTTT,CASTPGLTDTQYF
few,TRBD2,TRBJ2-3,TRBV12-5,TGTGCTAGTGGTCCTCCTACCGGGACTAGCGGGACCGCTGATACGCAGTATTTT,CASGPPTGTSGTADTQYF
many,TRBD2,TRBJ2-1,TRBV7-9,TGTGCCAGCACCGAATCCACTAGCGGGCATGAGCAGTTCTTC,CASTESTSGHEQFF
-,-,TRBJ1-1,TRBV18,TGTGCCAGCCAGCAAGGGGGCACTGAAGCTTTCTTT,CASQQGGTEAFF
-,-,TRBJ1-2,TRBV25-1,TGTGCCAGCAGTCCCGGGGGGACTGTCTATGGCTACACCTTC,CASSPGGTVYGYTF
few,-,TRBJ2-1,TRBV6-2/TRBV6-3,TGTGCCAGCAGTCCCCATGGAGGTCCAGAGAGGCACTACAATGAGCAGTTCTTC,CASSPHGGPERHYNEQFF
many,TRBD1,TRBJ1-2,TRBV12-3/TRBV12-4,TGTGCCAGCAGTTCGACAGGGGAGCCTGGCTACACCTTC,CASSSTGEPGYTF
-,-,TRBJ1-2,TRBV19,TGTGCCAGTAGGGAAACTGAGGGGATATACTATGGCTACACCTTC,CASRETEGIYYGYTF
-,-,TRBJ1-2,TRBV25-1,TGTGCCAGCAGAGAAGGGCTTCACTATGGCTACACCTTC,CASREGLHYGYTF
few,TRBD2,TRBJ2-5,TRBV10-3,TGTGCCATCAGCGCACTAGCGGGGGTAGGAGAGACCCAGTACTTC,CAISALAGVGETQYF
few,TRBD1,TRBJ2-5,TRBV7-6,TGTGCCAGCAGCTTATCCTGGGACAGGGATATGCGACAAGAGACCCAGTACTTC,CASSLSWDRDMRQETQYF
many,TRBD2,TRBJ2-1,TRBV11-2,TGTGCCAGCAGGTTTAGGAAGCGGGGGGGATGGGAGCAGTTCTTC,CASRFRKRGGWEQFF